This T cell receptor beta chain is drawn from a study of T cell responses to AZD1222 COVID-19 vaccine. Germline CDR1 is SGHTA and CDR2 is FQGTGA. Trimming cost V 5 bases and J 2 bases, with 11 bases left between them. The CDR3 is made up of 14 amino acids. Pooled in the analysis were second doses at about 4 or about 12 weeks. This table comes from immunoSEQ multiplex PCR, and its TCRdb copy is limited to in-frame clones, with some not included. The sample consists of about 80,000 clones, approximately 85% of them appearing once. As for this clone: Its matching antigen is unknown.

Study results and caveats: Repertoires were obtained only post-peak T cell response. Recipients of two AZD1222 doses showed rising Spike-specific TCR breadth and depth. Spike was spanned by vaccine-associated CD4 TCRs, with dominance at 160-218 and 743-854.

The receptor's source is an adult who received the AZD1222 COVID-19 vaccine. Sequenced material: peripheral blood, taken 28 days after the second AZD1222 dose. The J gene is TRBJ2-3, the V gene TRBV7-3; D is ambiguous. The CDR3 sequence is CASSLSGNTDTQYF. CDR3 nucleotides: TGTGCCAGCAGCCTCAGTGGGAACACAGATACGCAGTATTTT.